These T cell receptor beta chains were read from a single sample in a study of blood T cell repertoires in COVID-19. The data were produced by immunoSEQ multiplex PCR, yet TCRdb's version contains in-frame clones alone and is incomplete. The sample comprises some 64,000 clones, over 60% of which are singletons, and around 4.9% rests with the top ten. The sequenced sample was peripheral blood. These receptors all come from a woman aged 70-85 years with COVID-19, enrolled during active disease. CDR3s leave out the opening cysteine and the closing phenylalanine or tryptophan. Each record gives: V gene, clone size, CDR3 protein. Where a row states a size, it is once, few, many or the class of an expanded clone; other rows omit it.

TRBV27	.	ASTSVKGAGTDTQY
TRBV28	.	ASSNTPGTSGEPSTDTQY
TRBV15	.	ATSRDITTGSYEQY
TRBV5-1	.	ASSYDGQPNTEAF
TRBV19	few	ASSPGGGNEQF
TRBV27	.	ASSPKGTSAYQETQY
TRBV7-2	.	ASTPGSRRGNTIY
TRBV27	few	ASKSGRTNTEAF
TRBV6-5	few	ASRRGWDGYT
TRBV19	.	ASSRQGGETQY
TRBV5-8	.	ASSSESTGGLVEEQF
TRBV2	.	ASSLATGPETQY
TRBV5-8	.	ASSLGGLAGKETQY
TRBV18	once	ASSQGLREKLF
TRBV5-1	.	ASSLTRGEQF
TRBV13	.	ASSLAGTGDFMNTEAF
TRBV7-8	.	ASSLLAGGQEDTQY
TRBV4-3	.	ASSQDAGPGNEQF
TRBV11-2	.	ASSLPRVYGYT
TRBV7-2	.	ASSLRTGGGSGELF
TRBV6-2/TRBV6-3	.	ASSYRVGQGNQPQH
TRBV2	once	ASGRQEEGELF
TRBV19	few	ASSQVDQPQH
TRBV3-1/TRBV3-2	.	ASSQVGGSSPSGANVLT
TRBV7-9	.	ASSSTGSNQPQH
TRBV6-2/TRBV6-3	.	ASSFRDRVNNEQF
TRBV7-7	few	ASSSQSVRGETQY
TRBV14	.	ASSRYSGGARQF
TRBV5-1	.	ASSKTSGRRDYNEQF
TRBV6-6	.	ASSQTENQPQH
TRBV11-3	.	ASSLDEARFQETQY
TRBV19	.	ASSPIGGNLYNEQF
TRBV5-1	.	ASSLGGGQSGNTIY
TRBV18	.	ASSPLAGPVTGELF
TRBV5-6	once	ASSRQGSNEKLF
TRBV7-6	once	ASSPGQGMNTEAF
TRBV6-2/TRBV6-3	.	ASSWGQGPENTQY
TRBV19	.	ASSPGQWGTYEQY
TRBV6-2/TRBV6-3	.	ASSTVENTQY
TRBV29-1	few	SVEGTGATEAF
TRBV19	.	ASSIALLRGGYGYT
TRBV6-5	.	ASSSGRGADTQY
TRBV5-8	.	ASSFRQGGSPLH
TRBV18	.	ASRQGLHEQY
TRBV4-3	few	ASSPQGAGENTEAF
TRBV21-1	once	ASSSKDRPGNTIY
TRBV7-2	.	ASSLAVIGTGAYEQY
TRBV27	.	ASSTTRAGRETQY
TRBV7-2	few	ASSLAPTGTTYEQY
TRBV5-1	few	ASSLLAGGPNNEQF
TRBV2	.	ASSGQVTGELF
TRBV18	few	ASSTLAGGLRGTETQY
TRBV5-6	few	ASSMGFGDSPLH
TRBV18	.	ASSPLSGINSPLH